This T cell receptor (beta chain) was captured in a study of neurological immune-mediated disorders. Broader study findings: None of the CDR3 amino acid sequences in expanded clones turned up in more than one subject, which points to private repertoires in all groups.

There were 1 million CD4+ or CD8+ T cells used in the sorted libraries. This clonotype was observed at least ten times. Its antigen remains unidentified. There are 17 residues in the CDR3. The germline gives CDR1 SEHNR, CDR2 FQNEAQ (reference sequence). V lost 0 bases, J lost 5 bases, and 18 bases lay in between. Each TCR transcript was tagged with a 10-nucleotide random UMI during 5'RACE. TCRdb independently ran MiXCR on the 5' RACE reads; one entry per CDR3 protein. The sample has tens of thousands of distinct CDR3 sequences; about 6.3% are singletons. Source material: CD4+ T cells from blood. The chain combines TRBV7-9 with TRBJ2-3; perhaps TRBD1 as D (6 bases). The clonotype comes from a woman aged 40 to 50 in good health. Written as DNA, the CDR3 is TGTGCCAGCAGCTTAGCAGACCGGGACACCTTTGGAGATACGCAGTATTTT. Translated: CASSLADRDTFGDTQYF.